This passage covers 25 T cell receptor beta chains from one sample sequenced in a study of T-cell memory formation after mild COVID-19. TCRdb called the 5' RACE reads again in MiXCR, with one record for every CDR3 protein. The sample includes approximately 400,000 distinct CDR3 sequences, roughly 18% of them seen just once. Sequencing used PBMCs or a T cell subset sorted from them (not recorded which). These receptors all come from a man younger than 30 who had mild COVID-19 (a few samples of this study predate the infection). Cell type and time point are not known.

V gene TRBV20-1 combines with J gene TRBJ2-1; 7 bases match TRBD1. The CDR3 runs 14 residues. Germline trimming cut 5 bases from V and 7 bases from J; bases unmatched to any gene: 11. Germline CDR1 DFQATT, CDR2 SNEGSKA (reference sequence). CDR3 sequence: CSAGRQGLSNEQFF. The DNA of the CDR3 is TGCAGTGCTGGCCGACAGGGCCTCTCGAATGAGCAGTTCTTC.

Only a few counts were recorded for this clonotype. The CDR3 bases are TGTGCCAGCAGTTTTCAGAGTAGCACAGATACGCAGTATTTT. Its translation is CASSFQSSTDTQYF. J is TRBJ2-3 and V is TRBV12-3 or TRBV12-4; D remains ambiguous. This CDR3 has 14 residues. The V end was cut by 3 bases, the J end by 0 bases, with 7 bases between.

This CDR3 reads CASSPALGGGSTDTQYF. CDR3 nucleotide sequence: TGTGCCAGCAGCCCCGCCCTCGGGGGAGGGAGCACAGATACGCAGTATTTT. The chain recombines TRBV6-6 with TRBJ2-3, with 7 bases that match TRBD2. The CDR3 totals 17 residues. Germline assignment: CDR1 MNHNY and CDR2 SVGAGI (reference sequence). V shed 6 bases, J shed 0 bases, and the junction held 12 bases outside the gene matches.

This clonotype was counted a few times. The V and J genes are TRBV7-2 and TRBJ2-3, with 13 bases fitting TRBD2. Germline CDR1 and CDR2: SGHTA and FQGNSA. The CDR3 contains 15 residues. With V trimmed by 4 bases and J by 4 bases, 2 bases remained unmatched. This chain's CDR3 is CASSWTSGGADTQYF. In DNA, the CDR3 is TGTGCCAGCAGCTGGACTAGCGGGGGCGCAGATACGCAGTATTTT.

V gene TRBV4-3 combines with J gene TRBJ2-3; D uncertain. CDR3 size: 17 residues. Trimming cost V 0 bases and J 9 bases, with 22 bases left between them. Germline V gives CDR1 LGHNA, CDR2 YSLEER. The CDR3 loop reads CASSQDLGSRTGPTQYF. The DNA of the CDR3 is TGCGCCAGCAGCCAAGATTTAGGATCGCGAACTGGGCCGACGCAGTATTTT.

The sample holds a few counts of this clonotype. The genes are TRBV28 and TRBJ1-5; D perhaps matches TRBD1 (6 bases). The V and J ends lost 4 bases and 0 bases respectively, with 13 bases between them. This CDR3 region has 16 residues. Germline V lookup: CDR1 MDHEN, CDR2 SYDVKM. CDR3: CASSSYGQHSNQPQHF. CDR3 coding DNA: TGTGCCAGCAGTTCCTACGGACAGCATAGCAATCAGCCCCAGCATTTT. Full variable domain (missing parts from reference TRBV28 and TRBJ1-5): DVKVTQSSRYLVKRTGEKVFLECVQDMDHENMFWYRQDPGLGLRLIYFSYDVKMKEKGDIPEGYSVSREKKERFSLILESASTNQTSMYLCASSSYGQHSNQPQHFGDGTRLSIL.

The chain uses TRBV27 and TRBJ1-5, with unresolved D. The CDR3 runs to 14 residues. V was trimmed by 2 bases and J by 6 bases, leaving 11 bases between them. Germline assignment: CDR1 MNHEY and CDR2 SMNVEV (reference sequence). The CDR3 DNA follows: TGTGCCAGCAGTTTAAGTGCCGGTATTCAGCCCCAGCATTTT. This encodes CASSLSAGIQPQHF.

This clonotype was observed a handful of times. CDR3 in amino acids: CASTLAVNNEQFF. CDR3 nucleotide sequence: TGTGCCAGCACGCTAGCGGTGAACAATGAGCAGTTCTTC. The rearrangement links TRBV28 to TRBJ2-1, with TRBD2 identical over 7 bases. This CDR3 comprises 13 residues. Per germline, CDR1 MDHEN and CDR2 SYDVKM. Trimming at V came to 7 bases and at J to 5 bases, leaving 5 bases not matched to a gene.

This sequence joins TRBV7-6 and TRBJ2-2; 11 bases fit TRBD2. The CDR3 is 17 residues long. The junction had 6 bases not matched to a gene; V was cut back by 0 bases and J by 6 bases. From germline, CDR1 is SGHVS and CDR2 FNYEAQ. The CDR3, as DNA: TGTGCCAGCAGCTTAGCACTAGCGGGGGCCGGGGCCGGGGAGCTGTTTTTT. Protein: CASSLALAGAGAGELFF.

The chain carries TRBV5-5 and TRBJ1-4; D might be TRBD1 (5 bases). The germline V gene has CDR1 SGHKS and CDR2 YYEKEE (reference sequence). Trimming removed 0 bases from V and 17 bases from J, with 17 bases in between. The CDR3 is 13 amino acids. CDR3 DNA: TGTGCCAGCAGCTTGGACGACCGGGACGGCGAATTTTTT. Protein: CASSLDDRDGEFF.

The chain's CDR3 is CASSVDTTGEETQYF. For the CDR3, the DNA is TGTGCCAGCAGCGTAGACACGACAGGGGAAGAGACCCAGTACTTC. The rearrangement uses TRBV9 and TRBJ2-5, with 8 bases that match TRBD1. Germline V gene sequence: CDR1 SGDLS, CDR2 YYNGEE. This CDR3 spans 15 amino acids. The J segment lost 3 bases and the V segment lost 0 bases, leaving 4 bases of the junction unmatched.

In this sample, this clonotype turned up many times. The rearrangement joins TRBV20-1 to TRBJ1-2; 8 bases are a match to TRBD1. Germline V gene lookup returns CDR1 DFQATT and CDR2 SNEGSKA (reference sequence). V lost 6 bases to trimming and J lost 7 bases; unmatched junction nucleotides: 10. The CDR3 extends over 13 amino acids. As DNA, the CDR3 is TGCAGTGCGCCGGACCTGACAGGGGTTGGCTACACCTTC. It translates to CSAPDLTGVGYTF.

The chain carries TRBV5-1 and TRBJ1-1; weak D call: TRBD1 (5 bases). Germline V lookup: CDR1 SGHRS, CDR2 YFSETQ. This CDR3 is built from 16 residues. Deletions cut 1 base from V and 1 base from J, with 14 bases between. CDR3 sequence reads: CASSLWAGSRNTEAFF. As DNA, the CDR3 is TGCGCCAGCAGCTTGTGGGCAGGGAGTCGGAACACTGAAGCTTTCTTT.

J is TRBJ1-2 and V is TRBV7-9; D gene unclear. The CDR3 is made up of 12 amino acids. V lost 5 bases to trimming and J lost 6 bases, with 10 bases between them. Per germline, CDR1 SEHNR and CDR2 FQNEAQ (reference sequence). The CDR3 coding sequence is TGTGCCAGCAGCCTCGGACGGGATGGCTACACCTTC. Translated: CASSLGRDGYTF. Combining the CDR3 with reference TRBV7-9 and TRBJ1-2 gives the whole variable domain DTGVSQNPRHKITKRGQNVTFRCDPISEHNRLYWYRQTLGQGPEFLTYFQNEAQLEKSRLLSDRFSAERPKGSFSTLEIQRTEQGDSAMYLCASSLGRDGYTFGSGTRLTVV.

CDR3 bases: TGCAGCCAGCTAGCGGGGGGGATTAATGAGCAGTTCTTC. It translates to CSQLAGGINEQFF. V is TRBV29-1 and J is TRBJ2-1, with 12 bases lining up with TRBD2. The V and J ends lost 8 bases and 7 bases, in that order; junction bases with no gene match: 6. Germline V gives CDR1 SQVTM, CDR2 ANQGSEA. The CDR3 consists of 13 residues.

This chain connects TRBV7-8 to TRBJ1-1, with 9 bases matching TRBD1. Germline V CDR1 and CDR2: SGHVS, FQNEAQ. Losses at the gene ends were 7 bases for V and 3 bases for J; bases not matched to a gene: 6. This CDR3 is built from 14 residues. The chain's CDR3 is CASNHRGLDTEAFF. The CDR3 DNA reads TGTGCCAGCAACCACAGGGGGCTGGACACTGAAGCTTTCTTT.

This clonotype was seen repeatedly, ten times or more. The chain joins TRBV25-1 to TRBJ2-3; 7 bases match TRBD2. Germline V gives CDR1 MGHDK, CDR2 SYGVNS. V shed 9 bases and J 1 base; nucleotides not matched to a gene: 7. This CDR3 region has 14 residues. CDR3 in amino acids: CASNLAAGTDTQYF. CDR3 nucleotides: TGTGCCAGTAACCTAGCGGCTGGCACAGATACGCAGTATTTT.

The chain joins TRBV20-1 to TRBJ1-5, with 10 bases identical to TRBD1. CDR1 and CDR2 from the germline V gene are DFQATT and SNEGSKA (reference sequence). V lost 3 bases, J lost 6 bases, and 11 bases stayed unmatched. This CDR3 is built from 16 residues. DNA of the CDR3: TGCAGTGCTAGCCGCCCGGGACAGGGGAAGGTTCAGCCCCAGCATTTT. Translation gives CSASRPGQGKVQPQHF.

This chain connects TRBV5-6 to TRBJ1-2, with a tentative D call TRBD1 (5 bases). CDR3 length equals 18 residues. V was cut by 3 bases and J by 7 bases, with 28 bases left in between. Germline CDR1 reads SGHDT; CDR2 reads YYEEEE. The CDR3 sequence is CASSSPLISDRMSFGYTF. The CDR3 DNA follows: TGTGCCAGCAGCTCCCCGTTGATATCCGACAGAATGTCTTTTGGCTACACCTTC.

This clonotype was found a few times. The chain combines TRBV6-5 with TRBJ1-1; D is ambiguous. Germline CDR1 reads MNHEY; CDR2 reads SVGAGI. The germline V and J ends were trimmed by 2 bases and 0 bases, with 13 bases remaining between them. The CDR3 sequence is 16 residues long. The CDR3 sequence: CASSYQSGNLNTEAFF. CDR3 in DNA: TGTGCCAGCAGTTACCAGTCGGGGAACCTGAACACTGAAGCTTTCTTT.

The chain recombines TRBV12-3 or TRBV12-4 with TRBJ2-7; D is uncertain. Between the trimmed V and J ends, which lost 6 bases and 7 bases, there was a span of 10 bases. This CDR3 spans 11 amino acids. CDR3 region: CASRGLGEQYF. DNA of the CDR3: TGTGCCAGCAGGGGCCTTGGGGAGCAGTACTTC.

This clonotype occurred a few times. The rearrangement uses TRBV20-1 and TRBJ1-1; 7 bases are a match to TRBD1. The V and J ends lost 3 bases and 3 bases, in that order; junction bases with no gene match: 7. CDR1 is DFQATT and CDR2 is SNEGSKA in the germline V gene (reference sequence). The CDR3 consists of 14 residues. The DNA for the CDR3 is TGCAGTGCTAGGAGGGGGCCCCAAGACACTGAAGCTTTCTTT. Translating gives CSARRGPQDTEAFF.

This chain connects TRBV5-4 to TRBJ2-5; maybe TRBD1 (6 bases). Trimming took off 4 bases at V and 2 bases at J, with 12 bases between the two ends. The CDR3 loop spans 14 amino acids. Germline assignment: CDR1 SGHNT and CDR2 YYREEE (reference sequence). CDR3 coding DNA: TGTGCCAGCAGCGCAGGGGCCGTTCAAGAGACCCAGTACTTC. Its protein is CASSAGAVQETQYF.

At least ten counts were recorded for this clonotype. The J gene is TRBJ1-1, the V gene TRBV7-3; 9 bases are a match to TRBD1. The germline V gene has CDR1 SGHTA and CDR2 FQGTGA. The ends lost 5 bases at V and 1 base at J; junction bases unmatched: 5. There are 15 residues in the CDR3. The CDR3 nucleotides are TGTGCCAGCAGCCCGAGGACAGGGGAGAACACTGAAGCTTTCTTT. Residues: CASSPRTGENTEAFF.

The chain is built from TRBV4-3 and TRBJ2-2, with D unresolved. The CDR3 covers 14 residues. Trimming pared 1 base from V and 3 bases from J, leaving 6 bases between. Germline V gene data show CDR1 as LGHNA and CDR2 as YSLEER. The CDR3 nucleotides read TGCGCCAGCAGCCAAGTTTCCGACACCGGGGAGCTGTTTTTT. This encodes CASSQVSDTGELFF.